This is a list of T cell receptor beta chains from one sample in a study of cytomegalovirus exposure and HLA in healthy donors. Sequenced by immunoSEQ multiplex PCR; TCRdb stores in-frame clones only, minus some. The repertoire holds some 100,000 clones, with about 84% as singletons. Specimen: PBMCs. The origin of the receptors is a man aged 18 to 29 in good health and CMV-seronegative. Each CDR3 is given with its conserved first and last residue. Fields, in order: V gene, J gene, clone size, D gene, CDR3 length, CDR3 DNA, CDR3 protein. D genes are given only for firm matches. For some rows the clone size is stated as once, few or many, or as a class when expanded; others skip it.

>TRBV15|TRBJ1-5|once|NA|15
TGTGCCACCAGCAGAGAAGGGGGTCGAAATCAGCCCCAGCATTTT
CATSREGGRNQPQHF
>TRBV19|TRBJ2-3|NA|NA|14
TGTGCCAGTATGGGGCGGGATCTCACAGATACGCAGTATTTT
CASMGRDLTDTQYF
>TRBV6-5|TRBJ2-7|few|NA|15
TGTGCCAGCAGTTACGCCCACGGTTACTCCTACGAGCAGTACTTC
CASSYAHGYSYEQYF
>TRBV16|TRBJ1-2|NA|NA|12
TGTGCCAGCAGCCCACTAAACTATGGCTACACCTTC
CASSPLNYGYTF
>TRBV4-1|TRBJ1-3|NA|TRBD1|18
TGCGCCAGCAGCCAAGATGGGGACAGGGGGCTCTTCCGGGACACCATATATTTT
CASSQDGDRGLFRDTIYF
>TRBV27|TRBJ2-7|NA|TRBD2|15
TGTGCCAGCAGTCCAACTAGCGCCAACTCCTACGAGCAGTACTTC
CASSPTSANSYEQYF
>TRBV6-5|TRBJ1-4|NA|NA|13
TGTGCCAGCAGTTATGCAGGGAATGAAAAACTGTTTTTT
CASSYAGNEKLFF
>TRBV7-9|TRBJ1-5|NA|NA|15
TGTGCCAGCAGCCCGGCGCTAGCCAGCAATCAGCCCCAGCATTTT
CASSPALASNQPQHF
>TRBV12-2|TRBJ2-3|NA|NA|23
TGTGCAAGTCGCTTAAGGGGCGGTACTAGCGGGAGGGGTGACCGCCGAGGCACAGATACGCAGTATTTT
CASRLRGGTSGRGDRRGTDTQYF
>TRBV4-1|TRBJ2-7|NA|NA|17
TGCGCCAGCAGCCAAGAAATGGGCAGCCCGAAGCTCTACGAGCAGTACTTC
CASSQEMGSPKLYEQYF
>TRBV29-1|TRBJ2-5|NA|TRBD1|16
TGCAGCGTTGAAGATGTTAGCGACAGGGGCCAAGAGACCCAGTACTTC
CSVEDVSDRGQETQYF
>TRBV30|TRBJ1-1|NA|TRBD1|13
TGTGCCTGGACCAAGGACAGGGGCACTGAAGCTTTCTTT
CAWTKDRGTEAFF
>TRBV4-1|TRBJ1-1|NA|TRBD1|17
TGCGCCAGCAGGGGGACAGCGCTTACCTTTGGGAACACTGAAGCTTTCTTT
CASRGTALTFGNTEAFF
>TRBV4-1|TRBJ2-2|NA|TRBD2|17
TGCGCCAGCAGCCCCAGAGCGGGAGGGTACGACACCGGGGAGCTGTTTTTT
CASSPRAGGYDTGELFF
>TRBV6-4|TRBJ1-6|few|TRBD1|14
TGTGCCAGCAGTTTGACAGGGGGCAATTCACCCCTCCACTTT
CASSLTGGNSPLHF
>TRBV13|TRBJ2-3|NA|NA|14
TGTGCCAGCAGCTCGTCGCACTCCACAGATACGCAGTATTTT
CASSSSHSTDTQYF
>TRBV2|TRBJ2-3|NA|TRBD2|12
TGTGCCAGATCCCCGGGGGGAGATACGCAGTATTTT
CARSPGGDTQYF
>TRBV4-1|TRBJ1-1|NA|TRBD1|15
TGCGCCAGCAGCGAAGACAGGGGGGTGAACACTGAAGCTTTCTTT
CASSEDRGVNTEAFF
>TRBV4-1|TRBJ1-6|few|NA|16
TGCGCCAGCAGCCAAGATAAGAGCTCCTATAATTCACCCCTCCACTTT
CASSQDKSSYNSPLHF
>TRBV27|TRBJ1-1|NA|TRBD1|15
TGTGCCAGCAGTGTAAGGGGACAGCGGAACACTGAAGCTTTCTTT
CASSVRGQRNTEAFF
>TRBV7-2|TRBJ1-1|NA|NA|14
TGTGCCAGCACTCTCGGGGGTATGAACACTGAAGCTTTCTTT
CASTLGGMNTEAFF
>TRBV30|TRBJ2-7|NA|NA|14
TGTGCCTGGAGATGGGGAGTAGCCTCCTACGAGCAGTACTTC
CAWRWGVASYEQYF
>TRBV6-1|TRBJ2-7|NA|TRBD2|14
TGTGCCAGCAGCAGACTAGCGGAGGCCTACGAGCAGTACTTC
CASSRLAEAYEQYF
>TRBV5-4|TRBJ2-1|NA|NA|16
TGTGCCAGCAGCACCGTCCAGGCCAGGGGTAACAATGAGCAGTTCTTC
CASSTVQARGNNEQFF
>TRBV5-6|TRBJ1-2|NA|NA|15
TGTGCCAGCAGCTTCCCAGCGACGTTGGTCTATGGCTACACCTTC
CASSFPATLVYGYTF
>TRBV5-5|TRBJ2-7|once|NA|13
TGTGCCAGCAGCTTGATATCGCCAGTCGAGCAGTACTTC
CASSLISPVEQYF
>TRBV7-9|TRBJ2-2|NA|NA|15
TGTGCCAGCAGCCCTAGCGTGCTAGCGAGCGGGGAGCTGTTTTTT
CASSPSVLASGELFF
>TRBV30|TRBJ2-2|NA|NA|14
TGTGCCCTAAGGGGGGGAGGGTACACCGGGGAGCTGTTTTTT
CALRGGGYTGELFF
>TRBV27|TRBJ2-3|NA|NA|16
TGTGCCAGCAGTCCCGGCGGCAGCGTATTCACAGATACGCAGTATTTT
CASSPGGSVFTDTQYF
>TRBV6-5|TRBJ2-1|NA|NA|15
TGTGCCAGCAGTTACCGCAGCGGCTCCTACAATGAGCAGTTCTTC
CASSYRSGSYNEQFF
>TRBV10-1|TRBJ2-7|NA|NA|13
TGCGCCAGCAGTGTAGCGGCCTCCTACGAGCAGTACTTC
CASSVAASYEQYF
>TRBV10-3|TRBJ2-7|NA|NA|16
TGTGCCATCAGTGGTCCCAAACTCAATAGCGCCTACGAGCAGTACTTC
CAISGPKLNSAYEQYF
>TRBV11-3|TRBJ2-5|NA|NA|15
TGTGCCAGCAGCGCTAGGAGTGGCAGTCAAGAGACCCAGTACTTC
CASSARSGSQETQYF
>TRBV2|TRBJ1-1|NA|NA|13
TGTGCCAGCAGCACTCAGGCAAACACTGAAGCTTTCTTT
CASSTQANTEAFF
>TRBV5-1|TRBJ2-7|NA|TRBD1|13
TGCGCCAGCAGCTGGGGACAGGCCTACGAGCAGTACTTC
CASSWGQAYEQYF
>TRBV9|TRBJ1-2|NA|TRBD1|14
TGTGCCAGCGGACGGGGGGACAGGGCCTATGGCTACACCTTC
CASGRGDRAYGYTF
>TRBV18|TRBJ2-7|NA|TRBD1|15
TGTGCCAGCTCACCACCGACAGGGTCCTCCTACGAGCAGTACTTC
CASSPPTGSSYEQYF
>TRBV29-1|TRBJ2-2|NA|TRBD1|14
TGCAGCGTTGAAGAAGGGGGCTACACCGGGGAGCTGTTTTTT
CSVEEGGYTGELFF
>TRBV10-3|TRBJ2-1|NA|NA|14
TGTGCCATCAGGGGGGCGAGCTCCTACAATGAGCAGTTCTTC
CAIRGASSYNEQFF
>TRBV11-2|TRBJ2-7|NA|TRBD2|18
TGTGCCAGCAGCTTAGATTCGACTAGCGGGAGATCGTCCTACGAGCAGTACTTC
CASSLDSTSGRSSYEQYF
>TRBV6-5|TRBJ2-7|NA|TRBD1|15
TGTGCCACCCTCCAGCGCGGACAGGGCGAGTACGAGCAGTACTTC
CATLQRGQGEYEQYF